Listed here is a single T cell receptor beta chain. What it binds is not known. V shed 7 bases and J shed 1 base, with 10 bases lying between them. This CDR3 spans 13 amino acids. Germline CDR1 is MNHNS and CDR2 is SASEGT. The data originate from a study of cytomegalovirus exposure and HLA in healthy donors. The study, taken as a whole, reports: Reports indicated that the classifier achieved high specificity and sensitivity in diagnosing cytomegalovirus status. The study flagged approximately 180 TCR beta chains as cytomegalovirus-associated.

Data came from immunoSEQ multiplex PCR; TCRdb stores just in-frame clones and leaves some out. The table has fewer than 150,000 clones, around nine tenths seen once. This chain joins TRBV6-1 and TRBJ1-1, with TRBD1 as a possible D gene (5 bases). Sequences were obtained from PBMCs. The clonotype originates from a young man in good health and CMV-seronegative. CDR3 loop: CASKSTGNTEAFF. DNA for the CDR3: TGTGCCAGCAAGAGCACAGGGAACACTGAAGCTTTCTTT.